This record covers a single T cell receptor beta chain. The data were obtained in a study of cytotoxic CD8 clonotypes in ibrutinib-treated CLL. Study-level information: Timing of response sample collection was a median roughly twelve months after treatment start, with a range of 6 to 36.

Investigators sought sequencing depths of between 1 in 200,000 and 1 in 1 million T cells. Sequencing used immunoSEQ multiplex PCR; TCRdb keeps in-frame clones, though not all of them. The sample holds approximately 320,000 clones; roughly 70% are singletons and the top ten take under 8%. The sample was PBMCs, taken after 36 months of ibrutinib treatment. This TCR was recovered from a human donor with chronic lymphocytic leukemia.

CDR3 in DNA: TGCGCCAGCAGCTTGTCCCGTCTGGGAAACACCGGGGAGCTGTTTTTT. This encodes CASSLSRLGNTGELFF. This sequence joins TRBV5-1 and TRBJ2-2; no reliable D call. Between the trimmed V and J ends, which lost 1 base and 2 bases, there was a span of 12 bases. Germline V CDR1 and CDR2: SGHRS, YFSETQ. This CDR3 comprises 16 residues.